Ten or more counts support the clone carrying this T cell receptor beta chain. The data originate from a study of T cells after yellow fever vaccination. TCRdb ran MiXCR on the 5' RACE reads and lists one entry per CDR3 protein. The sample consists of 120,000 or so distinct CDR3 sequences, roughly 8.2% of them appearing once. V lost 5 bases and J lost 5; bases outside the gene matches: 7. Germline lookup yields CDR1 SGHNT and CDR2 YYREEE (reference sequence). The CDR3 has 15 residues. The chain employs TRBV5-4 and TRBJ2-1; 10 bases fit TRBD2. The sequence was collected from a man aged 18 to 29 who received the YFV17D yellow fever vaccine. The sample here was CD8+ T cells sorted from PBMCs, taken on the day of the yellow fever booster vaccination. For the CDR3, the DNA is TGTGCCAGCAGGCGGACTAGCGGAATAAACAATGAGCAGTTCTTC. It specifies CASRRTSGINNEQFF.